Listed here are 10 T cell receptor beta chains from one sample, sequenced in a study of blood T cell repertoires in COVID-19. Measured with immunoSEQ multiplex PCR; TCRdb has only the in-frame clones, and not every one. Of some 140,000 clones in the sample, roughly 79% were seen once. Sequencing was done on a sample of peripheral blood. Every receptor here comes from an elderly man with acute or convalescent COVID-19.

J is TRBJ1-3 and V is TRBV5-1; maybe TRBD1 (5 bases). V shed 4 bases and J shed 2 bases, with 19 bases lying between them. The CDR3 is made up of 17 amino acids. Germline V gene sequence: CDR1 SGHRS, CDR2 YFSETQ. CDR3 amino acids: CASSLTTSDSPGNTIYF. Written as DNA, the CDR3 is TGCGCCAGCAGCCTTACCACCTCCGACAGTCCTGGAAACACCATATATTTT.

The genes are TRBV14 and TRBJ1-1, with D possibly being TRBD1 (5 bases). Trimming left V 0 bases short and J 1 base short, with 12 bases between. There are 16 residues in the CDR3. The germline V gene has CDR1 SGHDN and CDR2 FVKESK. The CDR3 DNA reads as TGTGCCAGCAGCCAAGACAGGGATATGAAGAACACTGAAGCTTTCTTT. Translation gives CASSQDRDMKNTEAFF.

This clone came up a few times. The chain links TRBV5-1 to TRBJ1-4; D is uncertain. The length of the CDR3 is 15 residues. The V and J ends lost 0 bases and 3 bases respectively, with 9 bases between them. The germline gives CDR1 SGHRS, CDR2 YFSETQ. This CDR3 is CASSLAGVSNEKLFF. The CDR3 coding sequence is TGCGCCAGCAGCTTGGCCGGGGTCTCTAATGAAAAACTGTTTTTT.

The gene calls are TRBV20-1 and TRBJ1-2; D unclear. V was clipped by 3 bases and J by 4 bases, with 9 bases between them. Looked up from germline, CDR1 is DFQATT and CDR2 is SNEGSKA (reference sequence). This CDR3 comprises 12 residues. The DNA of the CDR3 is TGCAGTGCTAGTGGGAGATTCTATGGCTACACCTTC. Translating it yields CSASGRFYGYTF.

This chain connects TRBV10-3 to TRBJ2-1; 8 bases map to TRBD1. Trimming removed 9 bases from V and 8 bases from J; junction bases left unmatched: 15. Germline V gene lookup returns CDR1 ENHRY and CDR2 SYGVKD. There are 15 residues in the CDR3. The CDR3 DNA reads as TGTGCCATAAGTACCGTGGACAGGGCGATGGATGAGCAGTTCTTC. Translation gives CAISTVDRAMDEQFF.

The chain uses TRBV19 and TRBJ1-6; the D gene is possibly TRBD1 (5 bases). CDR3 size: 16 residues. Trimming stripped 5 bases from V and 0 bases from J, with 11 bases between. Germline V CDR1 and CDR2: LNHDA, SQIVND (reference sequence). The CDR3 region is CASSSDISSYNSPLHF. DNA for the CDR3: TGTGCCAGTAGTTCGGACATAAGCTCCTATAATTCACCCCTCCACTTT. Using reference TRBV19 and TRBJ1-6 for the parts outside the CDR3, the full variable domain is DGGITQSPKYLFRKEGQNVTLSCEQNLNHDAMYWYRQDPGQGLRLIYYSQIVNDFQKGDIAEGYSVSREKKESFPLTVTSAQKNPTAFYLCASSSDISSYNSPLHFGNGTRLTVT.

This clone was seen a few times. The genes are TRBV2 and TRBJ2-7; D is uncertain. The germline gives CDR1 SNHLY, CDR2 FYNNEI. The length of the CDR3 is 14 residues. Between the trimmed V and J ends, which lost 3 bases and 0 bases, there was a span of 9 bases. Here the CDR3 DNA reads TGTGCCAGCAGTGATGCGAATAGCTCCTACGAGCAGTACTTC. This translates into CASSDANSSYEQYF.

The sample holds one count of this clone. The chain employs TRBV5-4 and TRBJ2-2; tentative D call: TRBD1 (5 bases). Germline V gene data show CDR1 as SGHNT and CDR2 as YYREEE (reference sequence). This CDR3 has 17 residues. Between the trimmed V and J ends, which lost 0 bases and 8 bases, there was a span of 20 bases. The CDR3 sequence is CASSLGRPGLVKGELFF. CDR3 coding DNA: TGTGCCAGCAGCTTGGGTCGGCCAGGGCTGGTGAAGGGGGAGCTGTTTTTT.

The V and J genes are TRBV5-1 and TRBJ1-4; 10 bases match TRBD1. V lost 0 bases and J lost 7; bases outside the gene matches: 9. The CDR3 has 17 amino acids. Germline V CDR1 and CDR2: SGHRS, YFSETQ. The CDR3 is CASSLGGQGPTSEKLFF. The CDR3 nucleotides read TGCGCCAGCAGCTTGGGGGGACAGGGGCCGACCTCTGAAAAACTGTTTTTT.

The genes are TRBV6-1 and TRBJ2-3; D possibly corresponds to TRBD2 (5 bases). Germline CDR1 reads MNHNS; CDR2 reads SASEGT. The CDR3 consists of 13 residues. V was clipped by 1 base and J by 8 bases, with 10 bases between them. CDR3 in amino acids: CASSEVSRGTQYF. The CDR3 DNA follows: TGTGCCAGCAGTGAAGTAAGTCGGGGTACGCAGTATTTT.